The 19 T cell receptor beta chains listed next were all sequenced from one sample in a study of preoperative IRX-2 immunotherapy in early breast cancer. The treatment here: preoperative locoregional IRX-2 cytokine immunotherapy. Using immunoSEQ multiplex PCR, the repertoire was profiled, and TCRdb retains in-frame clones only, with some absent. The table has about 38,000 clones, roughly 82% seen once; the top ten hold approximately 1.5%. This specimen consisted of lymph node tissue, obtained after IRX-2 immunotherapy. These receptors were obtained from a human donor with breast cancer.

This CDR3 reads CASSSTGGYGYTF. The CDR3 nucleotides read TGTGCCAGCAGCTCGACAGGGGGTTATGGCTACACCTTC. The rearrangement uses TRBV7-8 and TRBJ1-2, with 9 bases matching TRBD1. Looked up from germline, CDR1 is SGHVS and CDR2 is FQNEAQ. The junction had 2 bases not matched to a gene; V was cut back by 4 bases and J by 5 bases. The CDR3 has 13 residues.

The chain couples TRBV29-1 to TRBJ1-5; D ambiguous. The V and J ends lost 6 bases and 2 bases respectively, with 14 bases between them. The CDR3 spans 14 residues. Germline assignment: CDR1 SQVTM and CDR2 ANQGSEA. The CDR3 DNA reads as TGCAGCGTAATGGAGGGTGGGGGCAATCAGCCCCAGCATTTT. This sequence encodes CSVMEGGGNQPQHF.

In its sample, this clone was seen a few times. This chain links TRBV6-8 with TRBJ1-5; D is unresolved. V gave up 4 bases and J gave up 0 bases, with 16 bases separating them. The germline V gene has CDR1 MNHGY and CDR2 SAAAGT. The CDR3 has 17 residues. The CDR3 DNA reads TGTGCCAGCAGTTTCCGGGAGACCACTTATAGCAATCAGCCCCAGCATTTT. Its translation is CASSFRETTYSNQPQHF.

The J gene is TRBJ1-2, the V gene TRBV6-8, with D hard to call. This CDR3 contains 14 residues. V gave up 2 bases and J gave up 0 bases, with 7 bases separating them. Germline lookup yields CDR1 MNHGY and CDR2 SAAAGT. The CDR3 loop reads CASSYGGANYGYTF. The DNA for the CDR3 is TGTGCCAGCAGTTACGGRGGGGCTAACTATGGCTACACCTTC.

The chain has TRBV18 and TRBJ1-6; 7 bases agree with TRBD1. In germline, CDR1 is KGHSH, CDR2 LQKENI. CDR3 length: 14 residues. The V segment lost 3 bases and the J segment 5 bases; nucleotides outside the gene matches: 1. CDR3 sequence reads: CASSPGQDNSPLHF. The CDR3 DNA reads as TGTGCCAGCTCACCCGGACAGGATAATTCACCCCTCCACTTT.

V usage is TRBV28 and J usage is TRBJ2-1; 8 positions match TRBD1. Germline CDR1 is MDHEN and CDR2 is SYDVKM. V dropped 8 bases and J dropped 6; count of bases not matched to a gene: 12. This CDR3 comprises 15 residues. CDR3 amino acids: CASGMDRETLNEQFF. The DNA for the CDR3 is TGTGCCAGCGGGATGGACAGGGAGACACTCAATGAGCAGTTCTTC.

The chain uses TRBV28 and TRBJ1-6; the D is unclear. V lost 9 bases, J lost 6 bases, and 18 bases lay in between. The CDR3 has 15 amino acids. From germline, CDR1 is MDHEN and CDR2 SYDVKM. CDR3 DNA: TGTGCCAGTGTACGGGAAGGAGGCCTTAATTCACCCCTCCACTTT. Its translation: CASVREGGLNSPLHF. Looking up the rest from reference TRBV28 and TRBJ1-6 gives the full variable domain: DVKVTQSSRYLVKRTGEKVFLECVQDMDHENMFWYRQDPGLGLRLIYFSYDVKMKEKGDIPEGYSVSREKKERFSLILESASTNQTSMYLCASVREGGLNSPLHFGNGTRLTVT.

CDR3 DNA: TGCGCCAGCAGCCACCGGGACAGGGTCACTGAAGCTTTCTTT. It codes for CASSHRDRVTEAFF. The chain joins TRBV5-1 to TRBJ1-1; TRBD1 matches 9 bases. The germline V gene encodes CDR1 SGHRS and CDR2 YFSETQ. CDR3 length: 14 amino acids. J gave up 4 bases and V 4 bases, and 5 bases lay outside the gene matches.

For this clone: Sequence at one end of the junction differs from germline and may be a read error. The chain joins TRBV7-1 to TRBJ2-2; 8 bases match TRBD1. TRBV7-1 is reported as an ORF; its role is uncertain. The CDR3 covers 17 residues. The CDR3 reads CASSAAPTGGNTGELFF. The DNA of the CDR3 is TGTGCCAGCAGCGCAGCTCCTACAGGGGGGAACACCGGGGAGCTGTTTTTT.

The CDR3 is CASSERDRGYGYTF. CDR3 nucleotide sequence: TGCGCCAGCAGTGAGAGGGACAGGGGTTATGGCTACACCTTC. J is TRBJ1-2 and V is TRBV10-2, with TRBD1 matching over 10 bases. Germline CDR1 and CDR2: WSHSY and SAAADI. V trimming: 2 bases; J trimming: 5 bases; junction bases outside the gene matches: 2. The CDR3 consists of 14 residues.

The chain carries TRBV11-3 and TRBJ2-1, with TRBD1 as a possible D gene (5 bases). From germline, CDR1 is SGHNT and CDR2 YENEEA. V gave up 3 bases and J gave up 8 bases, with 23 bases separating them. The CDR3 contains 17 residues. Here the CDR3 DNA reads TGTGCCAGCAGCTTCTCAGGGTTAGGATTCAGTACTCATGAGCAGTTCTTC. It specifies CASSFSGLGFSTHEQFF.

V gene TRBV23-1 combines with J gene TRBJ2-3; 8 nucleotides line up with TRBD2. TRBV23-1 is reported as an ORF; its role is uncertain. V shed 6 bases, J shed 0 bases, and the junction held 11 bases outside the gene matches. The CDR3 runs to 17 residues. The CDR3 DNA is TGCGCCAGCAGCCAAGATCCGGGGGGGTGGAGCACAGATACGCAGTATTTT. Protein sequence: CASSQDPGGWSTDTQYF.

The rearrangement links TRBV19 to TRBJ2-6, with a weak D call TRBD2 (6 bases). This CDR3 contains 17 residues. Germline CDR1 is LNHDA and CDR2 is SQIVND (reference sequence). The V and J ends lost 2 bases and 2 bases respectively, with 13 bases between them. CDR3 loop: CASSITPGGTGANVLTF. The CDR3 DNA is TGTGCCAGTAGTATAACCCCCGGAGGGACTGGGGCCAACGTCCTGACTTTC.

The chain recombines TRBV6-8 with TRBJ1-6, with 7 bases lining up with TRBD1. The CDR3 sequence is 14 residues long. Germline V CDR1 and CDR2: MNHGY, SAAAGT. J lost 6 bases, V lost 5 bases, and 4 bases had no gene match. Here the CDR3 DNA reads TGTGCCAGCAGTGAGACAGGGATTAATTCACCCCTCCACTTT. Residues: CASSETGINSPLHF.

This chain links TRBV7-1 with TRBJ2-5, with 8 bases that match TRBD1. TRBV7-1 has ORF status, its function being uncertain. Trimming at V came to 5 bases and at J to 5 bases, leaving 13 bases not matched to a gene. The CDR3 length is 16 residues. The CDR3: CASSANQGATWETQYF. DNA of the CDR3: TGTGCCAGCAGCGCTAATCAGGGGGCAACATGGGAGACCCAGTACTTC.

This clone was detected once. This chain connects TRBV18 to TRBJ1-2; TRBD1 agrees at 9 bases. After removal of 4 bases from V and 3 bases from J, the junction contained 3 bases not matched to a gene. This CDR3 contains 14 residues. Germline-derived CDR1 and CDR2 are KGHSH and LQKENI. The CDR3 is CASSQQGADYGYTF. The CDR3 DNA reads TGTGCCAGCTCACAACAGGGGGCAGACTATGGCTACACCTTC.

This clone is a singleton in its sample. This sequence joins TRBV7-7 and TRBJ2-1, with TRBD1 identical over 8 bases. CDR1 is SSHAT, CDR2 FNYEAQ, per germline (reference sequence). The CDR3 contains 15 residues. The trim removed 4 bases at V and 7 bases at J, leaving 9 bases unmatched. CDR3: CASSSRTGFLNEQFF. The CDR3 DNA is TGTGCCAGCAGCTCCAGGACAGGGTTTTTGAATGAGCAGTTCTTC. Together with reference TRBV7-7 and TRBJ2-1, the CDR3 gives the full variable domain: GAGVSQSPRYKVTKRGQDVTLRCDPISSHATLYWYQQALGQGPEFLTYFNYEAQPDKSGLPSDRFSAERPEGSISTLTIQRTEQRDSAMYRCASSSRTGFLNEQFFGPGTRLTVL.

V usage is TRBV19 and J usage is TRBJ1-2, with D perhaps TRBD1 (6 bases). The CDR3 is 13 residues long. Germline loops: CDR1 LNHDA, CDR2 SQIVND (reference sequence). Trimming took 5 bases from V and 4 from J, leaving 11 bases between them. Here the CDR3 DNA reads TGTGCCAGTAGTCTGAGACAGGTCTATGGCTACACCTTC. As protein: CASSLRQVYGYTF.

The chain links TRBV28 to TRBJ1-2; TRBD1 aligns across 7 bases. The CDR3 totals 14 residues. Germline V CDR1 and CDR2: MDHEN, SYDVKM. V lost 5 bases to trimming and J lost 3 bases; unmatched junction nucleotides: 6. CDR3 DNA sequence: TGTGCCAGCAGTCAAAGGGGGCGCGACTATGGCTACACCTTC. Amino acid sequence: CASSQRGRDYGYTF.